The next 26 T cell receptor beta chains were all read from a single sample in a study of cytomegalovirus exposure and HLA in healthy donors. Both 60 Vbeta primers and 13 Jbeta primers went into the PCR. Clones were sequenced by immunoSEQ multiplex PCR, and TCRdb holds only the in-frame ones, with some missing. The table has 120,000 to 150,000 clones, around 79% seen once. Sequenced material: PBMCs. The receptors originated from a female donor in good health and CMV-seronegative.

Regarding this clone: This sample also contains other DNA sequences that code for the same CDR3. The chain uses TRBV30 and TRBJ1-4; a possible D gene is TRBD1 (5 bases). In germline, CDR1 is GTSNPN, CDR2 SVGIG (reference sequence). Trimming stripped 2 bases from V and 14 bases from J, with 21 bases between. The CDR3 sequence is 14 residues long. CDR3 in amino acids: CAWSFGAESGGLFF. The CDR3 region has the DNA TGTGCCTGGAGTTTCGGAGCAGAATCGGGGGGGCTGTTTTTT.

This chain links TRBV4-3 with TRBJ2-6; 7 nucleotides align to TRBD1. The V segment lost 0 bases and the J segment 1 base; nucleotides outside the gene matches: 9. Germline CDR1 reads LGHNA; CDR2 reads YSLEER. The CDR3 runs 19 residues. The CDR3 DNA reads TGCGCCAGCAGCCAAGACGCGCCGGGACAGCTGTCTGGGGCCAACGTCCTGACTTTC. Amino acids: CASSQDAPGQLSGANVLTF.

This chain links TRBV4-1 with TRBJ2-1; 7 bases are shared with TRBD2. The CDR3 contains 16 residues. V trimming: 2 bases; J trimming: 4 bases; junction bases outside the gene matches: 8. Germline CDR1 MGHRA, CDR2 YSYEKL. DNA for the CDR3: TGCGCCAGCAGCCAATCAGGACTAGAGCCGTACAATGAGCAGTTCTTC. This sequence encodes CASSQSGLEPYNEQFF.

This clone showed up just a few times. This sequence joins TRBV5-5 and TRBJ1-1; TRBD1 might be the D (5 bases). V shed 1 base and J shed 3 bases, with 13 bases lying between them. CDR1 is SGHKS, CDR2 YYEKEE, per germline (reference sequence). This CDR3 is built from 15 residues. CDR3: CASSLRVWGDTEAFF. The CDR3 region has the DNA TGTGCCAGCAGCTTGAGGGTGTGGGGGGACACTGAAGCTTTCTTT.

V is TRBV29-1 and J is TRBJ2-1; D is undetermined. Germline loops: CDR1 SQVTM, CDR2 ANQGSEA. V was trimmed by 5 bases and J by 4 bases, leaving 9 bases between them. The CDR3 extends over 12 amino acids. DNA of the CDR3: TGCAGCGTTCGATTGCAGTACAATGAGCAGTTCTTC. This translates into CSVRLQYNEQFF.

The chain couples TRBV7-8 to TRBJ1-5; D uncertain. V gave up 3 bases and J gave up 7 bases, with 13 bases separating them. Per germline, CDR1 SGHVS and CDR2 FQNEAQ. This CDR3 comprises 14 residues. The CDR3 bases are TGTGCCAGCAGCTTCCGACAAGACCGGCAGCCCCAGCATTTT. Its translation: CASSFRQDRQPQHF.

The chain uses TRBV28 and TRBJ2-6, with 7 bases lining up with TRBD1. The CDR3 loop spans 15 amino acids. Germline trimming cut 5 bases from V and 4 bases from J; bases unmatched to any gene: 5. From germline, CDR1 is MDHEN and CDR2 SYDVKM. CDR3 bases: TGTGCCAGCAGTCTACAGGGGAGAGGGGCCAACGTCCTGACTTTC. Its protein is CASSLQGRGANVLTF.

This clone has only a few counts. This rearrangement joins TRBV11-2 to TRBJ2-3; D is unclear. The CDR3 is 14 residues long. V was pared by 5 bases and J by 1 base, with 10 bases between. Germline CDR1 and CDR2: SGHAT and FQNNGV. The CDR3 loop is CASSLGHGTDTQYF. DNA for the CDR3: TGTGCCAGCAGCCTTGGCCACGGCACAGATACGCAGTATTTT.

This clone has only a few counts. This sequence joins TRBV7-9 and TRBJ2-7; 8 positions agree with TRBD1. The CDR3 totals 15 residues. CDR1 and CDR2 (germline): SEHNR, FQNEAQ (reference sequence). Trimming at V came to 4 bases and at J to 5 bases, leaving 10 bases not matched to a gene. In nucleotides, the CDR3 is TGTGCCAGCAGCTCAAGACAGGGGTTTGTGGACGAGCAGTACTTC. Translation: CASSSRQGFVDEQYF.

CDR3 nucleotide sequence: TGTGCCAGCAGTTCTTTGCCCCACTTAAGTTGGCCCCAGCATTTT. Protein: CASSSLPHLSWPQHF. The V and J genes are TRBV27 and TRBJ1-5; D uncertain. The CDR3 has 15 residues. Germline-derived CDR1 and CDR2 are MNHEY and SMNVEV (reference sequence). Trimming shortened V by 4 bases and J by 9 bases, and 19 bases separated the two germline ends.

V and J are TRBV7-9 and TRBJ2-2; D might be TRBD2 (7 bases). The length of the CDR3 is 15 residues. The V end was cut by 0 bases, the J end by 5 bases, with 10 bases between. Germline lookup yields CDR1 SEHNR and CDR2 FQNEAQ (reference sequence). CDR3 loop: CASSLARGQTGELFF. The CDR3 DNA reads TGTGCCAGCAGCTTAGCGCGGGGGCAAACCGGGGAGCTGTTTTTT.

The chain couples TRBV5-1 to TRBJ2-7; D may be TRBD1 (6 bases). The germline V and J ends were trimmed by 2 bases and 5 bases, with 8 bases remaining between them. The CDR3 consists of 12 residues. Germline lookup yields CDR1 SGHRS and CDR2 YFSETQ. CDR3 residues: CASSLQGHEQYF. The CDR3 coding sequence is TGCGCCAGCAGCTTACAGGGCCACGAGCAGTACTTC.

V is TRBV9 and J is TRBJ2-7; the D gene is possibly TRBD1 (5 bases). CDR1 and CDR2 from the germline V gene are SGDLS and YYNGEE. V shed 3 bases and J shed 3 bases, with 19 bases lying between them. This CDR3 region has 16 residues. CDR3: CASSAGWTSTRYEQYF. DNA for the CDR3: TGTGCCAGCAGCGCGGGTTGGACATCGACCCGCTACGAGCAGTACTTC.

In nucleotides, the CDR3 is TGCGCCAGCAGCTTCTCGGGGGGCCAAGGTAATGAGCAGTTCTTC. Amino acid sequence: CASSFSGGQGNEQFF. V is TRBV5-1 and J is TRBJ2-1; a weak D match, TRBD2 (7 bases). V shed 2 bases and J shed 7 bases, with 16 bases lying between them. Germline lookup yields CDR1 SGHRS and CDR2 YFSETQ. The CDR3 is 15 residues long.

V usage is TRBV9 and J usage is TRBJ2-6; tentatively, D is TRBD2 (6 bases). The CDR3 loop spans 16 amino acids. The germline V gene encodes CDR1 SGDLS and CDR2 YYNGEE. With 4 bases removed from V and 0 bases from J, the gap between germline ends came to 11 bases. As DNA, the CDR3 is TGTGCCAGCAGCTCAGGAGGGGTCTCTGGGGCCAACGTCCTGACTTTC. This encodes CASSSGGVSGANVLTF.

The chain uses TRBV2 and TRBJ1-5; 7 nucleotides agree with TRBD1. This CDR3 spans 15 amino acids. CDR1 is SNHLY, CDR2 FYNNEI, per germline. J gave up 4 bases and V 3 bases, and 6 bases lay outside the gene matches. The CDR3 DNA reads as TGTGCCAGCAGTGATAGACAGGGTTCGAATCAGCCCCAGCATTTT. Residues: CASSDRQGSNQPQHF.

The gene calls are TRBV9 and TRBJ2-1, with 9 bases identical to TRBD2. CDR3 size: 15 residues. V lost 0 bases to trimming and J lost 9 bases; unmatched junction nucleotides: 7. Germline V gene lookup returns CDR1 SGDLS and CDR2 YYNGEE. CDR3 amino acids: CASSVVPSGDGEQFF. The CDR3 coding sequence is TGTGCCAGCAGCGTAGTCCCTAGCGGGGACGGTGAGCAGTTCTTC.

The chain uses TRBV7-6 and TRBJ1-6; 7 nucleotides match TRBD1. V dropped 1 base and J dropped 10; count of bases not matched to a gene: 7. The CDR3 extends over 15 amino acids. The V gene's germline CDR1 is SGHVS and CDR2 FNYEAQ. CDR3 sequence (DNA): TGTGCCAGCAGCTTAGTGGTCAGGGGGGTATCACCCCTCCACTTT. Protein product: CASSLVVRGVSPLHF.

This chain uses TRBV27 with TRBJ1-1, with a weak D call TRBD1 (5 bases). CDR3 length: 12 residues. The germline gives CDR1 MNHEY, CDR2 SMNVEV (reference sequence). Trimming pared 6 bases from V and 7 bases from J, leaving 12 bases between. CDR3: CASRGGLREAFF. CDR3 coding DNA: TGTGCCAGCAGGGGGGGACTCCGTGAAGCTTTCTTT.

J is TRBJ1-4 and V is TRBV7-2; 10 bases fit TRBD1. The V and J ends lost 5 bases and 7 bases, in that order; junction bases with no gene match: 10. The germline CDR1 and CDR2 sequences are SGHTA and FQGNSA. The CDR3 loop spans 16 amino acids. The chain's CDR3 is CASSTPGQGSSEKLFF. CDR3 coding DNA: TGTGCCAGCAGCACGCCGGGACAGGGGTCTAGTGAAAAACTGTTTTTT. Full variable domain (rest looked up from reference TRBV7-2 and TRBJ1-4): GAGVSQSPSNKVTEKGKDVELRCDPISGHTALYWYRQSLGQGLEFLIYFQGNSAPDKSGLPSDRFSAERTGGSVSTLTIQRTQQEDSAVYLCASSTPGQGSSEKLFFGSGTQLSVL.

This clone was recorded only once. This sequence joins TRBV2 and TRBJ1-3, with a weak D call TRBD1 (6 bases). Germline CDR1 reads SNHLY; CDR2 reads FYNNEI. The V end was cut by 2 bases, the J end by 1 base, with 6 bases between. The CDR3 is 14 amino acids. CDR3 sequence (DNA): TGTGCCAGCAGTGAAAGGGGGTCTGGAAACACCATATATTTT. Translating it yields CASSERGSGNTIYF.

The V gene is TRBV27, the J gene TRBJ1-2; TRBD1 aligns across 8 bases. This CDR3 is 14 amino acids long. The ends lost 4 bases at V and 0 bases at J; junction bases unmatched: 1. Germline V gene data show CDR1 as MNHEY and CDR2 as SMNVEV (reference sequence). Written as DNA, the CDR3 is TGTGCCAGCAGTTGGACAGGGCCTAACTATGGCTACACCTTC. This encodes CASSWTGPNYGYTF.

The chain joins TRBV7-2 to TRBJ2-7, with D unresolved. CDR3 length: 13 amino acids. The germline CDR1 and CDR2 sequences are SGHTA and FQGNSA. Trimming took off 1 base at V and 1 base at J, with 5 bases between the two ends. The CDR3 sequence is CASSLVQSYEQYF. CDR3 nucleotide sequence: TGTGCCAGCAGCTTAGTCCAGTCCTACGAGCAGTACTTC.

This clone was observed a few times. The CDR3 nucleotides are TGCGCCAGCAGCTTCGGACTAGCCGGCGAGCAGTACTTC. It translates to CASSFGLAGEQYF. The chain has TRBV4-3 and TRBJ2-7; TRBD2 aligns across 8 bases. V lost 5 bases, J lost 6 bases, and 6 bases stayed unmatched. The CDR3 spans 13 residues. Germline V gene data show CDR1 as LGHNA and CDR2 as YSLEER.

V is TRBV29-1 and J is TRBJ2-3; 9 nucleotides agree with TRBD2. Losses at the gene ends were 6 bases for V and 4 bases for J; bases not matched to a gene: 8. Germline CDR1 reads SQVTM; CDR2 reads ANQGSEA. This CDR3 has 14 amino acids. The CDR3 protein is CSVGWLAGSDTQYF. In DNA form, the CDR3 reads TGCAGCGTGGGGTGGCTAGCGGGATCAGATACGCAGTATTTT.

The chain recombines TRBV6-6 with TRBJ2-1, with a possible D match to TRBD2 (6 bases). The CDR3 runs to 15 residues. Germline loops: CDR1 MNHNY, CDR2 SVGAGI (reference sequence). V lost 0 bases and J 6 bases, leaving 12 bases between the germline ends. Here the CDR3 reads CASSYSGSSGNEQFF. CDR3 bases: TGTGCCAGCAGTTACTCCGGGAGCTCAGGCAATGAGCAGTTCTTC.